This is a list of T cell receptor beta chains from one sample in a study of shared clonotypes between healthy human individuals. Sequenced by immunoSEQ multiplex PCR; TCRdb stores in-frame clones only, minus some. The top ten clones hold 0.057% of a sample with about 600,000 clones, around 97% of them seen once. Input material: naive CD4+ T cells sorted from blood. Receptor source: a woman under 40 in good health. The CDR3 runs from the conserved cysteine through the conserved F or W. D genes are given only for firm matches. Clone size, where shown, is once, few, many, or a class for clones that have expanded.

j_gene	v_gene	d_gene	abundance	CDR3aa	CDR3nt
TRBJ2-1	TRBV10-1	NA	NA	CASSVTEGYEQFF	TGCGCCAGCAGTGTCACGGAGGGTTATGAGCAGTTCTTC
TRBJ2-1	TRBV5-1	NA	NA	CASRPTGSSYNEQFF	TGCGCCAGCAGGCCCACAGGCAGCTCCTACAATGAGCAGTTCTTC
TRBJ2-7	TRBV28	TRBD1	NA	CASSRDSFYEQYF	TGTGCCAGCAGCCGGGACAGCTTCTACGAGCAGTACTTC
TRBJ2-2	TRBV5-1	NA	NA	CASSLVGGGVPGELFF	TGCGCCAGCAGCTTGGTCGGCGGAGGGGTACCCGGGGAGCTGTTTTTT
TRBJ2-3	TRBV27	NA	NA	CASRQGSVDTDTQYF	TGTGCCAGCAGACAGGGTAGTGTCGACACAGATACGCAGTATTTT
TRBJ2-7	TRBV1	NA	once	CTSSQGLRLAGAYEQYF	TGCACCAGCAGCCAAGGGCTTAGACTAGCGGGAGCCTACGAGCAGTACTTC
TRBJ2-5	TRBV28	TRBD2	NA	CASTGTSGIKTQYF	TGTGCCAGCACCGGGACTAGCGGGATAAAGACCCAGTACTTC
TRBJ1-6	TRBV28	TRBD1	NA	CASSFGDRGGSPLHF	TGTGCCAGCAGTTTCGGGGACAGGGGGGGTTCACCCCTCCACTTT
TRBJ2-2	TRBV29-1	TRBD2	few	CSVGLAGVGELFF	TGCAGCGTTGGACTAGCGGGAGTCGGGGAGCTGTTTTTT
TRBJ2-1	TRBV5-6	NA	NA	CASSLVPADYNEQFF	TGTGCCAGCAGCTTGGTTCCAGCGGACTACAATGAGCAGTTCTTC
TRBJ2-7	TRBV5-1	TRBD2	NA	CASSLDPSGSIYEQYF	TGCGCCAGCAGCTTGGATCCTAGCGGGAGCATTTACGAGCAGTACTTC
TRBJ2-4	TRBV5-6	NA	once	CASSSTSSGDIQYF	TGTGCCAGCAGCTCCACCTCGTCGGGGGACATTCAGTACTTC
TRBJ1-5	TRBV28	NA	NA	CASSSSSYQPQHF	TGTGCCAGCAGTTCCTCGTCATATCAGCCCCAGCATTTT
TRBJ1-4	TRBV28	NA	NA	CASSLSANEKLFF	TGTGCCAGCAGCCTCTCAGCAAATGAAAAACTGTTTTTT
TRBJ2-7	TRBV28	NA	NA	CASSLVGATSYEQYF	TGTGCCAGCAGTTTAGTGGGGGCAACTTCCTACGAGCAGTACTTC
TRBJ2-7	TRBV5-1	NA	NA	CASRQEGGKEQYF	TGCGCCAGCAGGCAGGAGGGCGGTAAAGAGCAGTACTTC
TRBJ2-1	TRBV5-1	NA	NA	CASSLDRVDYNEQFF	TGCGCCAGCAGCTTGGACAGGGTGGATTACAATGAGCAGTTCTTC
TRBJ2-3	TRBV5-1	TRBD2	NA	CASKSGGGTDTQYF	TGCGCCAGCAAAAGCGGGGGAGGCACAGATACGCAGTATTTT
TRBJ2-7	TRBV2	TRBD2	NA	CASREPVAGAGNEQYF	TGTGCCAGCAGAGAACCCGTAGCGGGAGCGGGGAACGAGCAGTACTTC
TRBJ2-1	TRBV28	TRBD1	NA	CASSLEIRTGVENEQFF	TGTGCCAGCAGTTTGGAGATCCGGACAGGGGTGGAAAATGAGCAGTTCTTC
TRBJ2-7	TRBV6-6	TRBD1	NA	CASSYATGTGAYEQYF	TGTGCCAGCAGTTACGCCACCGGGACAGGGGCCTACGAGCAGTACTTC
TRBJ2-5	TRBV6-5	TRBD1	NA	CASSDRDPKETQYF	TGTGCCAGCAGTGACAGGGACCCGAAAGAGACCCAGTACTTC
TRBJ1-1	TRBV7-9	NA	NA	CASSLASSEAFF	TGTGCCAGCAGCTTAGCGAGCAGTGAAGCTTTCTTT
TRBJ1-1	TRBV7-9	NA	NA	CASSLPIFDSRNTEAFF	TGTGCCAGCAGCTTACCTATCTTTGACAGCCGGAACACTGAAGCTTTCTTT
TRBJ1-2	TRBV25-1	NA	NA	CASSEYTGYGYTF	TGTGCCAGCAGTGAATATACCGGCTATGGCTACACCTTC